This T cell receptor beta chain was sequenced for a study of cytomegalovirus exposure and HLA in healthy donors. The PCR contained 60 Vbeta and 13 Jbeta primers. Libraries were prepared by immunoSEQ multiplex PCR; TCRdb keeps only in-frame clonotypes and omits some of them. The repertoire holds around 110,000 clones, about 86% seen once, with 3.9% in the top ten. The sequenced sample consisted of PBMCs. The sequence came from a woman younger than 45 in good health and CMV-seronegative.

CDR3 in DNA: TGTGCCAGCTGGTGGCAAGATACGCAGTATTTT. The encoded protein is CASWWQDTQYF. The J gene is TRBJ2-3, the V gene TRBV6-6; D gene ambiguous. Per the germline V gene, CDR1 is MNHNY and CDR2 is SVGAGI (reference sequence). The CDR3 consists of 11 residues. The V end was cut by 8 bases, the J end by 5 bases, with 8 bases between.